This TCR beta chain was identified in a study of shared clonotypes between healthy human individuals. General study findings and limits: Owing to a small donor count, the genetic and exposure-history diversity represented was limited.

Notes on this clone: Its antigen remains unidentified.

Terminally differentiated effector memory CD45RA+ cells were excluded from the naive CD8 cells, which were CD45RO-negative and positively selected for CCR7. None of the donors, who were healthy HIV-negative adults, had recently had acute infections or vaccinations. Sequencing used immunoSEQ multiplex PCR; TCRdb keeps in-frame clones, though not all of them. This table has more than 600,000 clones, under 95% appearing once. The CDR3 is 16 residues long. Germline-derived CDR1 and CDR2 are SNHLY and FYNNEI. V was shortened by 4 bases and J by 1 base, with 14 bases between the two germline ends. The rearrangement joins TRBV2 to TRBJ2-1, with D uncertain. The source material was naive CD8+ T cells sorted from blood. This TCR derives from a man aged 25-45 years in good health. CDR3 in DNA: TGTGCCAGCAGTGTAATGGTGGTGGGGTCCTACAATGAGCAGTTCTTC. Its translation: CASSVMVVGSYNEQFF.